This TCR beta chain was retrieved from a study of shared clonotypes between healthy human individuals. Study details: Three CD4 naive, three CD4 memory, two CD8 naive and one CD8 memory plate were used per donor. The study's findings and limits: Shared across a few donors were around 5% of the naive CD4 clonotypes.

On this clone itself: Its target is not known. In the same sample, other DNA sequences code for this CDR3.

CDR3 length: 14 amino acids. Trimming removed 2 bases from V and 2 bases from J, with 8 bases in between. Germline-derived CDR1 and CDR2 are SGHRS and YFSETQ. Replicate PCRs run on sorted subsets employed approximately 200 ng DNA, 30,000 to 35,000 T cell genomes. TCRdb keeps only in-frame clones here, not all; method: immunoSEQ multiplex PCR. The table records 2 million to 3 million clones, approximately 93% of them present only once. This clonotype was sampled from a young man in good health. Some clones in this sample may be carry-over from other donors' samples. Source material: naive CD4+ T cells from PBMCs. Sample subset: CD45RA+ positively selected. This chain uses TRBV5-1 with TRBJ1-5, with D possibly matching TRBD1 (6 bases). CDR3 DNA sequence: TGCGCCAGCAGCTTAGGGGGGGGCAATCAGCCCCAGCATTTT. This translates into CASSLGGGNQPQHF.